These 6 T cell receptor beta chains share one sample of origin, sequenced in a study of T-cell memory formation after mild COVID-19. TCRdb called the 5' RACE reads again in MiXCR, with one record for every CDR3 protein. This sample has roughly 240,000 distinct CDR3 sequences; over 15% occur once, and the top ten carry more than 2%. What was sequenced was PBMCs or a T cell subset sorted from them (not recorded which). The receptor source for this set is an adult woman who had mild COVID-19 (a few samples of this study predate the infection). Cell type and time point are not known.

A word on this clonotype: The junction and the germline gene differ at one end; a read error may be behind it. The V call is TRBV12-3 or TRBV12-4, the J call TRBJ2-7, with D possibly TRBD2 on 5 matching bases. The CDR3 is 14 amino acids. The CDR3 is CATSGGGSKGEQYF. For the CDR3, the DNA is TGTGCCACCAGTGGAGGCGGCAGTAAGGGCGAGCAGTACTTC.

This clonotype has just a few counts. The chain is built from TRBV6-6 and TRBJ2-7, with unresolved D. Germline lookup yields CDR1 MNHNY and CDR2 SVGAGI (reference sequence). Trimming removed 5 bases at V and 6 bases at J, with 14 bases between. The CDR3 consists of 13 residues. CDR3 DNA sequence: TGTGCCAGCAGTAAGGGTGCGGCCCCCGAGCAGTACTTC. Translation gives CASSKGAAPEQYF.

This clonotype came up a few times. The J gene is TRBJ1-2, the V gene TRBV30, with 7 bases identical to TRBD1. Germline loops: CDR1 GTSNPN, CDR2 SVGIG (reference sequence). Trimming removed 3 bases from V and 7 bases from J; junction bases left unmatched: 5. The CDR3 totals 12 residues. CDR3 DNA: TGTGCCTGGAGCCCTGGGACAGCTGGCTACACCTTC. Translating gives CAWSPGTAGYTF.

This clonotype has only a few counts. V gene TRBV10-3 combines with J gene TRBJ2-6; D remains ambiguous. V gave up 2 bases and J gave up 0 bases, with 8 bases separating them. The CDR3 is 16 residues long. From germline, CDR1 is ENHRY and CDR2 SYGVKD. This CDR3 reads CAISEDNTSGANVLTF. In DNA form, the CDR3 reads TGTGCCATCAGTGAGGACAACACCTCTGGGGCCAACGTCCTGACTTTC.

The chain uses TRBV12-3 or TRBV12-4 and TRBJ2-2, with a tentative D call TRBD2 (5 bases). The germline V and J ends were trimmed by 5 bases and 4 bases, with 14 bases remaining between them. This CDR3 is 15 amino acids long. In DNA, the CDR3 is TGTGCCAGCAGTATCGGGATATCGGGCACCGGGGAGCTGTTTTTT. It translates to CASSIGISGTGELFF.

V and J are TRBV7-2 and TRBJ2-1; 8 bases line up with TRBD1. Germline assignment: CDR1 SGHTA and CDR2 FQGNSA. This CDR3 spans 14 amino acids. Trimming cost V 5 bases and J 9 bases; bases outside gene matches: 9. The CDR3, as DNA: TGTGCCAGCAGCCCCGGACAGGGCGCATTTGAGCAGTTCTTC. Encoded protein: CASSPGQGAFEQFF.